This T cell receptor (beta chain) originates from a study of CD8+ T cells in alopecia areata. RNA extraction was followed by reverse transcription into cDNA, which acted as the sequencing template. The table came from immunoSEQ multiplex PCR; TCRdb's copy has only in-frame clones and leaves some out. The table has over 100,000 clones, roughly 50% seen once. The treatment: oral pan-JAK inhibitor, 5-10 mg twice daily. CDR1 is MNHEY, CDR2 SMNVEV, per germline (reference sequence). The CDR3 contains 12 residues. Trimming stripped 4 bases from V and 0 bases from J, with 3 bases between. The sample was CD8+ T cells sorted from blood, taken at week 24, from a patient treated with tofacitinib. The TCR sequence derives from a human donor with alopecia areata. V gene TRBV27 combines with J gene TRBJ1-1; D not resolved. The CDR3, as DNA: TGTGCCAGCAGTTCAATGAACACTGAAGCTTTCTTT. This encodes CASSSMNTEAFF.